Below are 20 T cell receptor beta chains sequenced from a single sample in a study of OX40 agonist ivuxolimab in advanced cancers. Sequencing used immunoSEQ multiplex PCR; TCRdb keeps in-frame clones, though not all of them. The table includes about 46,000 clones, about 91% detected once. Here the sequenced sample was CD4+ or CD8+ T cells sorted from blood, taken in a trial of the OX40 agonist ivuxolimab. The receptors derive from an adult with an advanced solid tumor such as melanoma, head and neck, liver or kidney cancer.

The chain recombines TRBV4-2 with TRBJ2-1, with 7 bases lining up with TRBD2. J gave up 6 bases and V 1 base, and 6 bases lay outside the gene matches. Germline CDR1 reads LGHNA; CDR2 reads YNFKEQ. The CDR3 consists of 15 residues. The CDR3 DNA sequence: TGTGCCAGCAGCCAAGGGGCGGGAGCTCCCAATGAGCAGTTCTTC. Translation: CASSQGAGAPNEQFF.

This clone was seen only a few times. V usage is TRBV11-3 and J usage is TRBJ2-1, with 7 nucleotides matching TRBD1. Per germline, CDR1 SGHNT and CDR2 YENEEA. After removal of 5 bases from V and 3 bases from J, the junction contained 7 bases not matched to a gene. The CDR3 is 15 amino acids. As DNA, the CDR3 is TGTGCCAGCAGCCTCACAGGGGAAGACTACAATGAGCAGTTCTTC. Its protein product is CASSLTGEDYNEQFF.

The V gene is TRBV27, the J gene TRBJ2-3; 12 bases map to TRBD2. The CDR3 contains 16 residues. Germline CDR1 is MNHEY and CDR2 is SMNVEV (reference sequence). Trimming removed 6 bases from V and 3 bases from J; junction bases left unmatched: 7. The CDR3 DNA follows: TGTGCCAGCAGCAGGGTACTAGCGGGAGGAACAGATACGCAGTATTTT. Its protein is CASSRVLAGGTDTQYF.

The V and J genes are TRBV2 and TRBJ1-5; D possibly corresponds to TRBD1 (5 bases). V lost 7 bases to trimming and J lost 7 bases, with 23 bases between them. Germline values: CDR1 SNHLY, CDR2 FYNNEI. The CDR3 is 16 amino acids. The chain's CDR3 is CASKMGREGPYQPQHF. Written as DNA, the CDR3 is TGTGCCAGCAAAATGGGCAGGGAAGGGCCTTACCAGCCCCAGCATTTT.

The chain employs TRBV7-9 and TRBJ2-2; 11 nucleotides align to TRBD1. V was clipped by 5 bases and J by 4 bases; unmatched bases: 6. Per the germline V gene, CDR1 is SEHNR and CDR2 is FQNEAQ (reference sequence). CDR3 length equals 16 residues. The DNA for the CDR3 is TGTGCCAGCAGCCCCGGGACAGGGGGAATCACCGGGGAGCTGTTTTTT. It specifies CASSPGTGGITGELFF.

V usage is TRBV4-1 and J usage is TRBJ1-1; D might be TRBD1 (6 bases). V shed 4 bases and J shed 0 bases, with 12 bases lying between them. Germline CDR1 and CDR2: MGHRA and YSYEKL. This CDR3 comprises 15 residues. CDR3 nucleotides: TGCGCCAGCAGCCCTCGGGGGCTAATGAACACTGAAGCTTTCTTT. Its translation: CASSPRGLMNTEAFF.

This rearrangement joins TRBV6-1 to TRBJ2-7; D may be TRBD2 (5 bases). Germline V CDR1 and CDR2: MNHNS, SASEGT. The V end was cut by 10 bases, the J end by 2 bases, with 15 bases between. This CDR3 has 13 amino acids. DNA of the CDR3: TGTGCCACGGCCGCGGGTCCCCCCTACGAGCAGTACTTC. Protein product: CATAAGPPYEQYF.

V usage is TRBV2 and J usage is TRBJ2-1, with 9 bases fitting TRBD2. V lost 6 bases to trimming and J lost 8 bases; unmatched junction nucleotides: 11. Germline lookup yields CDR1 SNHLY and CDR2 FYNNEI. The CDR3 has 15 residues. Here the CDR3 DNA reads TGTGCCAGCAGGATCTTAGCGGGAGACAGAGATGAGCAGTTCTTC. It is translated as CASRILAGDRDEQFF.

The chain links TRBV29-1 to TRBJ2-7; 7 bases are shared with TRBD1. Germline V gene data show CDR1 as SQVTM and CDR2 as ANQGSEA. CDR3 length: 12 residues. The trim removed 7 bases at V and 2 bases at J, leaving 5 bases unmatched. CDR3 sequence reads: CSAGTEAYEQYF. CDR3 DNA: TGCAGCGCAGGGACAGAAGCCTACGAGCAGTACTTC.

CDR3 in DNA: TGTGCCAGCAGCCTTCAGGGCGGTTCCTATAATTCACCCCTCCACTTT. Protein sequence: CASSLQGGSYNSPLHF. V gene TRBV7-9 combines with J gene TRBJ1-6; maybe TRBD1 (5 bases). Germline V lookup: CDR1 SEHNR, CDR2 FQNEAQ (reference sequence). The V end was cut by 5 bases, the J end by 1 base, with 12 bases between. CDR3 size: 16 residues.

The chain has TRBV6-5 and TRBJ1-2, with unresolved D. V lost 5 bases and J 8 bases, leaving 12 bases between the germline ends. This CDR3 has 12 amino acids. The germline gives CDR1 MNHEY, CDR2 SVGAGI. CDR3 DNA sequence: TGTGCCAGCAGTGACGGCTTAGTGGGCTACACCTTC. As protein: CASSDGLVGYTF.

The J gene is TRBJ2-7, the V gene TRBV9; D possibly corresponds to TRBD2 (6 bases). The CDR3 contains 12 residues. Deletions cut 4 bases from V and 7 bases from J, with 12 bases between. Germline V gene data show CDR1 as SGDLS and CDR2 as YYNGEE. In DNA, the CDR3 is TGTGCCAGCAGCCTTACCGGGGGTGAGCAGTACTTC. It translates to CASSLTGGEQYF.

CDR3 loop: CASSSGAPRTEAFF. The CDR3 bases are TGCGCCAGCAGCTCCGGGGCGCCGAGAACTGAAGCTTTCTTT. J is TRBJ1-1 and V is TRBV5-1, with D perhaps matching TRBD1 (5 bases). Germline V gene lookup returns CDR1 SGHRS and CDR2 YFSETQ. This CDR3 is built from 14 residues. The germline V and J ends were trimmed by 3 bases and 5 bases, with 14 bases remaining between them.

The chain links TRBV15 to TRBJ1-2; unclear D gene. Germline CDR1 and CDR2: LNHNV and YYDKDF (reference sequence). The V end was cut by 5 bases, the J end by 4 bases, with 14 bases between. The CDR3 totals 14 residues. The DNA of the CDR3 is TGTGCCACCAGCGAACCCGAATCGCCCTATGGCTACACCTTC. Protein: CATSEPESPYGYTF.

V gene TRBV28 combines with J gene TRBJ2-1; tentative D call: TRBD1 (6 bases). This CDR3 has 14 residues. Trimming stripped 4 bases from V and 6 bases from J, with 13 bases between. Germline CDR1 and CDR2: MDHEN and SYDVKM. The DNA of the CDR3 is TGTGCCAGCAGTTACGGGACATCTGCCAATGAGCAGTTCTTC. Protein: CASSYGTSANEQFF. The variable domain in full, completed from reference TRBV28 and TRBJ2-1, reads DVKVTQSSRYLVKRTGEKVFLECVQDMDHENMFWYRQDPGLGLRLIYFSYDVKMKEKGDIPEGYSVSREKKERFSLILESASTNQTSMYLCASSYGTSANEQFFGPGTRLTVL.

This rearrangement joins TRBV21-1 to TRBJ2-1; TRBD2 is the table's D call, not checked against the DNA. TRBV21-1 is designated a pseudogene. This CDR3 contains 17 residues. CDR3 nucleotides: TGTGCCAGCAGCAAAGCGGGACTAGCGGGAGCCGACAATGAGCAGTTCTTC. Translating it yields CASSKAGLAGADNEQFF.

The chain recombines TRBV4-1 with TRBJ2-3, with unresolved D. Germline V CDR1 and CDR2: MGHRA, YSYEKL. Trimming pared 4 bases from V and 0 bases from J, leaving 5 bases between. The CDR3 contains 13 residues. The CDR3 coding sequence is TGCGCCAGCAGCCTTGCTAGCACAGATACGCAGTATTTT. Translation gives CASSLASTDTQYF.

The chain couples TRBV6-1 to TRBJ2-7, with TRBD1 as a possible D gene (6 bases). The V gene lost 8 bases and the J gene lost 4 bases, with 18 bases spanning the gap. Germline loops: CDR1 MNHNS, CDR2 SASEGT. The CDR3 consists of 14 residues. The CDR3 DNA is TGTGCCAGCGGTCGGACAGTTCCTCCGTACGAGCAGTACTTC. Amino acid sequence: CASGRTVPPYEQYF.

This chain connects TRBV27 to TRBJ2-1, with D perhaps TRBD1 (6 bases). V was trimmed by 6 bases and J by 10 bases, leaving 10 bases between them. The CDR3 totals 11 residues. In germline, CDR1 is MNHEY, CDR2 SMNVEV (reference sequence). For the CDR3, the DNA is TGTGCCAGCAGCTATGGGACAGAGCAGTTCTTC. Translated, it gives CASSYGTEQFF.

With regard to this clone: A junction boundary mismatches the germline segment, possibly from a read error. This specimen includes other DNA sequences encoding the same CDR3. The chain couples TRBV13 to TRBJ1-1; D not resolved. Germline V gives CDR1 PRHDT, CDR2 FYEKMQ (reference sequence). The CDR3 is 12 residues long. CDR3 coding DNA: TGTGCCAGTAGCTTCGGAGGGACTGAAGCTTTCTTT. Its translation is CASSFGGTEAFF.